These T cell receptor beta chains were read from a single sample in a study of blood T cell repertoires in COVID-19. The repertoire was sequenced with immunoSEQ multiplex PCR; TCRdb's copy has only in-frame clones and lacks some. The sample gives around 250,000 clones, approximately 85% of which show up once; 1.5% to 2% is in the top ten. Sequenced: PBMCs or T cells enriched from blood (not recorded which). All receptors come from a woman aged 45-59 years who had recovered from COVID-19. The CDR3 runs from the conserved cysteine through the conserved F or W.

len	v_gene	j_gene	CDR3aa
16	TRBV2	TRBJ2-7	CASSEVGLAASYEQYF
13	TRBV6-1	TRBJ1-6	CASSDDRASPLHF
16	TRBV25-1	TRBJ2-3	CASSAPSGRSTDTQYF
14	TRBV7-2	TRBJ2-7	CASSLPGTSGIKIF
15	TRBV3-1/TRBV3-2	TRBJ2-1	CASSSQAGFPPEQFF
18	TRBV14	TRBJ1-5	CASSTHGQGAISNQPQHF
15	TRBV11-3	TRBJ2-3	CTSSFGTGSTDTQYF
13	TRBV4-1	TRBJ1-1	CASSPTVNTEAFF
16	TRBV6-6	TRBJ2-1	CASSYSTSGSYNEQFF
17	TRBV4-2	TRBJ2-7	CASSQELWEKGLPEQYF
15	TRBV15	TRBJ1-6	CATSTGGSYNSPLHF
11	TRBV19	TRBJ2-7	CASSDFYEQYF
14	TRBV10-3	TRBJ2-1	CAISELAAYNEQFF
16	TRBV5-1	TRBJ2-2	CASTRTSGINTGELFF
13	TRBV3-1/TRBV3-2	TRBJ1-5	CASSQSSNQPQHF
15	TRBV28	TRBJ2-2	CASTMDSINTGELFF